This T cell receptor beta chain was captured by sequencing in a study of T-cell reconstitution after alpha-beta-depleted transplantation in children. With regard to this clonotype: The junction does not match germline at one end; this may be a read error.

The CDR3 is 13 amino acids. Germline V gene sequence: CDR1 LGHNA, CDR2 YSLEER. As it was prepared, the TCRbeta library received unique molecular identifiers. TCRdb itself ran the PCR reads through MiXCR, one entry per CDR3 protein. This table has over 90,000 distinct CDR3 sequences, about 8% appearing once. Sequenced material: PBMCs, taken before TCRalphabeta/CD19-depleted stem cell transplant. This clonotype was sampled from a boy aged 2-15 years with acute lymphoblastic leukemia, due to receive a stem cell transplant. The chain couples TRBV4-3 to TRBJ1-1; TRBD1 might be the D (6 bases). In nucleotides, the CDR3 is TGCGCCAGCAGCCTAGTGGGGGCCTCGGGGCACTCTTTT. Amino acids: CASSLVGASGHSF.